This T cell receptor (beta chain) was identified during a study of T cell responses to AZD1222 COVID-19 vaccine. Trimming pared 2 bases from V and 0 bases from J, leaving 9 bases between. The CDR3 has 14 residues. Per the germline V gene, CDR1 is SQVTM and CDR2 is ANQGSEA. Generated by immunoSEQ multiplex PCR, the TCRdb table keeps only in-frame clones and is missing some. The sample consists of approximately 200,000 clones, 90% to 95% of them appearing once. Comment on this clone: Its matching antigen is unknown.

Study conclusions and caveats: Repertoire samples came only from after the peak T cell response. Only a handful of AZD1222 recipients, several in all, had baseline seropositivity.

The input for sequencing was peripheral blood, taken on day 0 of AZD1222 vaccination. This clonotype originated in an adult in good health. This chain connects TRBV29-1 to TRBJ2-3; weak D call: TRBD2 (5 bases). CDR3 sequence reads: CSVETRGSTDTQYF. DNA for the CDR3: TGCAGCGTTGAAACCCGCGGGAGCACAGATACGCAGTATTTT.